These 11 T cell receptor beta chains share one sample of origin, sequenced in a study of blood T cells in healthy people across ages. The use of a sample-barcoded 5' primer and a J-beta primer mix characterized a second PCR of about 7 to 12 cycles. TCRdb used MiXCR to reprocess the 5' RACE reads, holding one entry per CDR3 protein. The sample has nearly 800,000 distinct CDR3 sequences; roughly three fifths are singletons. Sample: blood. The receptor source for this set is a man aged 40-49 years in good health.

This clonotype was recorded many times. The chain couples TRBV6-1 to TRBJ2-7; a possible D gene is TRBD2 (5 bases). The CDR3 consists of 16 residues. Trimming stripped 0 bases from V and 2 bases from J, with 14 bases between. Germline CDR1 reads MNHNS; CDR2 reads SASEGT. The DNA of the CDR3 is TGTGCCAGCAGTGAAGCTTCGGGGAGATCCCCCTACGAGCAGTACTTC. Amino acid sequence: CASSEASGRSPYEQYF.

With regard to this clonotype: The junction departs from germline at one end; a sequencing error may be responsible. V usage is TRBV27 and J usage is TRBJ2-3; unclear D gene. CDR1 is MNHEY and CDR2 is SMNVEV in the germline V gene (reference sequence). This CDR3 is 15 amino acids long. In nucleotides, the CDR3 is TGTGCCAACAGTTTAGGCGGAAGCCCTTCTGATACGCAGTATTTT. This translates into CANSLGGSPSDTQYF.

The rearrangement joins TRBV6-2 or TRBV6-3 to TRBJ2-5, with D hard to call. Between the trimmed V and J ends, which lost 5 bases and 5 bases, there was a span of 21 bases. CDR1 and CDR2 (germline): MNHEY, SVGEGT. The CDR3 sequence is 16 residues long. Here the CDR3 DNA reads TGTGCCAGCAGTCCTATCAACCGAGAGGAGTCCGAGACCCAGTACTTC. Protein: CASSPINREESETQYF.

A few counts support this clonotype. The genes are TRBV5-1 and TRBJ2-7, with 9 nucleotides matching TRBD2. The ends lost 4 bases at V and 3 bases at J; junction bases unmatched: 5. CDR1 is SGHRS and CDR2 is YFSETQ in the germline V gene. The CDR3 is made up of 14 amino acids. The CDR3 region has the DNA TGCGCCAGCAGCCCCGGGACTAGCTTCTACGAGCAGTACTTC. It encodes CASSPGTSFYEQYF.

V usage is TRBV28 and J usage is TRBJ1-5; D is perhaps TRBD1 (5 bases). V lost 2 bases, J lost 1 base, and 9 bases lay in between. The germline gives CDR1 MDHEN, CDR2 SYDVKM. This CDR3 contains 15 residues. The chain's CDR3 is CASSLGGFSNQPQHF. The CDR3 DNA reads TGTGCCAGCAGTTTAGGGGGGTTCAGCAATCAGCCCCAGCATTTT.

The chain joins TRBV7-2 to TRBJ2-7, with 8 bases fitting TRBD1. Losses at the gene ends were 6 bases for V and 4 bases for J; bases not matched to a gene: 8. The germline V gene encodes CDR1 SGHTA and CDR2 FQGNSA. This CDR3 is 14 amino acids long. CDR3 nucleotide sequence: TGTGCCAGCAGACCCCGGGACAGGAGTTACGAGCAGTACTTC. Translated: CASRPRDRSYEQYF. The variable domain in full, with the rest retrieved from reference TRBV7-2 and TRBJ2-7, is GAGVSQSPSNKVTEKGKDVELRCDPISGHTALYWYRQSLGQGLEFLIYFQGNSAPDKSGLPSDRFSAERTGGSVSTLTIQRTQQEDSAVYLCASRPRDRSYEQYFGPGTRLTVT.

The V gene is TRBV5-1, the J gene TRBJ2-4, with TRBD2 matching 7 bases. With 0 bases clipped from V and 0 bases from J, the junction kept 12 bases outside the gene matches. The CDR3 length is 19 residues. CDR1 and CDR2 (germline): SGHRS, YFSETQ. DNA for the CDR3: TGCGCCAGCAGCTTGGAGGCTAGCGGAATCCTTATAGCCAAAAACATTCAGTACTTC. The encoded protein is CASSLEASGILIAKNIQYF.

V and J are TRBV7-2 and TRBJ2-3; TRBD1 agrees at 7 bases. Germline V gene lookup returns CDR1 SGHTA and CDR2 FQGNSA. V lost 4 bases to trimming and J lost 6 bases; unmatched junction nucleotides: 7. The CDR3 is 14 amino acids. CDR3 protein: CASSSGQFSDTQYF. The CDR3 nucleotides are TGTGCCAGCAGCTCGGGACAGTTTTCGGATACGCAGTATTTT. The full variable domain, its missing parts supplied by reference TRBV7-2 and TRBJ2-3, is GAGVSQSPSNKVTEKGKDVELRCDPISGHTALYWYRQSLGQGLEFLIYFQGNSAPDKSGLPSDRFSAERTGGSVSTLTIQRTQQEDSAVYLCASSSGQFSDTQYFGPGTRLTVL.

V gene TRBV3-1 combines with J gene TRBJ2-1, with 12 positions matching TRBD2. The germline gives CDR1 LGHDT, CDR2 YNNKEL (reference sequence). CDR3 length equals 17 residues. The junction had 5 bases not matched to a gene; V was cut back by 3 bases and J by 2 bases. The CDR3 sequence is CASSHRTSGTTYNEQFF. CDR3 DNA sequence: TGTGCCAGCAGCCACCGGACTAGCGGGACTACCTACAATGAGCAGTTCTTC.

This clonotype was picked up one time. The rearrangement uses TRBV5-1 and TRBJ2-1; D perhaps matches TRBD2 (6 bases). Germline CDR1 is SGHRS and CDR2 is YFSETQ. The V end lost 4 bases, the J end lost 0 bases, and 11 bases lay between the germline ends. This CDR3 has 15 residues. This CDR3 is CASSRDSSSYNEQFF. CDR3 nucleotides: TGCGCCAGCAGCCGGGACTCGAGCTCCTACAATGAGCAGTTCTTC.

The chain carries TRBV20-1 and TRBJ1-1; 9 nucleotides align to TRBD1. This CDR3 comprises 14 residues. Germline CDR1 reads DFQATT; CDR2 reads SNEGSKA (reference sequence). Losses at the gene ends were 6 bases for V and 4 bases for J; bases not matched to a gene: 9. The CDR3 DNA sequence: TGCAGTGCGCCGGGACAGGGTGGGACCACTGAAGCTTTCTTT. It yields the protein CSAPGQGGTTEAFF.